Sequencing of this T cell receptor (beta chain) was carried out in a study of T cells in Graves' hyperthyroidism and ophthalmopathy (dated by TCRdb to between 2018 and 2021). With regard to the full study: Peripheral blood samples were taken at the time of initial diagnosis, prior to any treatment. To identify TCR V-J signatures that set the groups apart, the researchers used a discovery cohort of about a hundred patients, made up of under 50 with Graves' ophthalmopathy and 55 to 65 with stable Graves' hyperthyroidism. Prospective prediction of ophthalmopathy was tested in an independent validation cohort consisting of under 20 hyperthyroidism patients and about 17 patients who later progressed to ophthalmopathy. The approximately 98 discovery patients were randomly divided into training and test sets at a 7:3 ratio. The study also compared thyroid tissue and blood T-cell repertoires from over 5 Graves' hyperthyroidism patients. Once sampling was done, hyperthyroidism patients were given methimazole at a starting dose of 30 mg daily, whereas ophthalmopathy patients were given high-dose intravenous methylprednisolone. According to the paper, TCR Vbeta CDR3 sequencing was carried out on approximately 140 peripheral blood samples, which came from more than 40 ophthalmopathy, fewer than 80 hyperthyroidism and approximately 17 progressor patients. What the research found in general, with its limitations: Most expanded thyroid clonotypes (frequency above 0.001) were also detected in blood, suggesting blood repertoires may reflect thyroid immune responses. A model built on a 13 V-J signature distinguished ophthalmopathy from stable hyperthyroidism, reaching over 85% sensitivity and around 81% specificity in cross-validation and 80%/75% in testing. In validation, progression to ophthalmopathy was predicted by the model with 70.59% sensitivity and 72% to 80% specificity, a median of around 5.9 months before onset. No statistical method was used to set the sample size in advance, and investigators knew the group allocation.

In the ophthalmopathy patients, disease was moderately to severely active, with a Clinical Activity Score of 3 or more, a NOSPECS grade of 4 or more, and a duration of less than 3 months. Exclusion was applied to patients with uncontrolled infections, other autoimmune diseases, pregnancy or lactation. Diagnoses relied on clinical symptoms, serum thyroxine and TRAb, thyroid ultrasound and orbital computed tomography. PBMCs were separated from approximately 9.9 ml of fresh peripheral blood using Ficoll-Paque density gradient centrifugation. Trizol reagent was used to extract total RNA, and RNA quality was then checked on an Agilent 2100 Bioanalyzer. Amplification of TCR beta CDR3 regions was carried out from RNA transcripts. The TCR CDR3 was subjected to a first round of RT-PCR using the HTBI primer set and the Qiagen OneStep RT-PCR kit. Libraries were constructed in a second round of multiplex PCR, after which size selection and purification were carried out. The libraries were sequenced on an Illumina HiSeq2000 using paired-end 100 bp reads. As for the authors' bioinformatics: Raw data were processed with SOAPnuke, discarding reads with adapters, uncalled bases, mean Phred below 15, or no exact constant-primer or identifier match. COPE v1.2.5 was used to merge the high-quality paired reads, and each unique nucleotide sequence was defined as a clonotype. MiTCR v1.1 was used to align clonotypes to the IMGT TRBV, TRBD and TRBJ reference segments. The analysis included only V-J combinations with a frequency above 0.0001, which together covered 99% to 99.2% of the repertoires. A TCS score was defined as the ratio between F50 (clonal expansion) and ExV (chaos), using BLOSUM62-based TCRdist between CDR3 peptides within each V-J. Welch's t-statistics and random forest reduced 450 to 600 V-J features to roughly 13, which were used in a naive Bayes classifier (R e1071). Using fastp at Q25 and MiXCR, TCRdb reprocessed the public reads and kept productive beta chains. Each entry is one CDR3 protein sequence, shown with its most common DNA and genes. V and J calls and clone size were set by TCRdb, not the authors. Counted in this sample were 530,000 or so distinct CDR3 sequences; about a sixth of them appeared once. 15% to 20% of the sample is taken by the ten largest.

From its cysteine to its phenylalanine, the CDR3 spans 16 amino acids. The read is trimmed to its CDR3 DNA, 48 bases read in frame from base 1. Taken from the germline V gene (reference sequence), the CDR1 and CDR2 loops are DFQATT and SNEGSKA. At the junction V is shortened by 0 bases and J by 3 bases, with 18 bases in between. Only a few counts were recorded for this clonotype. The antigen it recognizes is unknown. Per-base qualities were not stored, and no clone one base away is much larger. Rearrangement joined TRBV20-1 to TRBJ2-7; a tentative D match to TRBD1 spans 6 bases. Sequenced material: blood. The TCR comes from a woman aged 18-35 years with Graves' ophthalmopathy. The nucleotide sequence reads TGCAGTGCTAGAGATTGGGGGCGAACCCTGCTCTACGAGCAGTACTTC. Its protein is CSARDWGRTLLYEQYF.